This is a list of T cell receptor beta chains from one sample in a study of beta chain features in type 1 diabetes. TCRdb's table, derived via immunoSEQ multiplex PCR, lists solely in-frame clones and lacks some. The sample records about 230,000 clones, more than 15% being singletons. Sequenced: naive CD4+ T cells from blood. These receptors all stem from a man aged 30 to 45 with type 1 diabetes. The CDR3 runs from the conserved cysteine through the conserved F or W. The D gene is left open where the match is weak. Some rows mark clone size as missing; the rest say once, few, many or name a class of expanded clone.

CDR3: CGQGSGNTIYF
DNA: TGTGGACAGGGCTCTGGAAACACCATATATTTT
V: TRBV29-1
D: TRBD1
J: TRBJ1-3
size: few

CDR3: CASSENEGTNEKLFF
DNA: TGTGCCAGCAGTGAAAATGAGGGGACTAATGAAAAACTGTTTTTT
V: TRBV25-1
D: .
J: TRBJ1-4
size: .

CDR3: CASSLGQGPYNEQFF
DNA: TGTGCCAGCAGCTTAGGACAGGGGCCCTACAATGAGCAGTTCTTC
V: TRBV7-2
D: TRBD1
J: TRBJ2-1
size: .

CDR3: CASSLRQGGNEQFF
DNA: TGCGCCAGCAGCTTGCGGCAGGGAGGCAATGAGCAGTTCTTC
V: TRBV5-1
D: .
J: TRBJ2-1
size: .

CDR3: CASSQDAKRANVLTF
DNA: TGTGCCAGCAGCCAAGATGCGAAGAGGGCCAACGTCCTGACTTTC
V: TRBV14
D: .
J: TRBJ2-6
size: .

CDR3: CASSHGYSGANVLTF
DNA: TGTGCCAGCAGCCACGGATACTCTGGGGCCAACGTCCTGACTTTC
V: TRBV7-9
D: .
J: TRBJ2-6
size: few

CDR3: CASSQVSSDTQYF
DNA: TGTGCCAGCAGCCAAGTCTCGTCAGATACGCAGTATTTT
V: TRBV4-2
D: .
J: TRBJ2-3
size: .

CDR3: CASSLGSPHNEQFF
DNA: TGCGCCAGCAGCTTGGGCTCACCCCACAATGAGCAGTTCTTC
V: TRBV5-1
D: .
J: TRBJ2-1
size: few

CDR3: CAWSLGHSNTEAFF
DNA: TGTGCCTGGAGCCTCGGGCACTCCAACACTGAAGCTTTCTTT
V: TRBV30
D: .
J: TRBJ1-1
size: few

CDR3: CSVPRGARETQYF
DNA: TGCAGCGTCCCCAGGGGGGCGCGAGAGACCCAGTACTTC
V: TRBV29-1
D: .
J: TRBJ2-5
size: once

CDR3: CASSTLTGPETQYF
DNA: TGTGCCAGCAGCACTCTGACAGGGCCGGAGACCCAGTACTTC
V: TRBV5-6
D: TRBD1
J: TRBJ2-5
size: .

CDR3: CAWTSGRTLHEQFF
DNA: TGTGCCTGGACTAGCGGGAGGACGCTACATGAGCAGTTCTTC
V: TRBV30
D: TRBD2
J: TRBJ2-1
size: .

CDR3: CASSLDSQFNEKLFF
DNA: TGTGCCAGCAGCTTAGATTCACAGTTCAATGAAAAACTGTTTTTT
V: TRBV7-6
D: .
J: TRBJ1-4
size: .

CDR3: CASSLGRADEQFF
DNA: TGTGCCAGCAGCTTAGGAAGGGCGGATGAGCAGTTCTTC
V: TRBV7-9
D: .
J: TRBJ2-1
size: few

CDR3: CASRGLAGSSYEQYF
DNA: TGTGCCAGCAGGGGACTAGCGGGGAGCTCCTACGAGCAGTACTTC
V: TRBV6-5
D: TRBD2
J: TRBJ2-7
size: .

CDR3: CASSQATSLPYEQYF
DNA: TGCGCCAGCAGCCAAGCGACTAGCCTTCCCTACGAGCAGTACTTC
V: TRBV4-1
D: TRBD2
J: TRBJ2-7
size: .

CDR3: CAWSNLQNTEAFF
DNA: TGTGCCTGGAGTAACTTACAGAACACTGAAGCTTTCTTT
V: TRBV30
D: .
J: TRBJ1-1
size: .

CDR3: CASSLYGTGSYEQYF
DNA: TGTGCCAGCAGCTTGTATGGGACAGGGTCCTACGAGCAGTACTTC
V: TRBV7-2
D: TRBD1
J: TRBJ2-7
size: .

CDR3: CASTPGQVWPNEQFF
DNA: TGTGCCAGTACCCCGGGACAGGTGTGGCCCAATGAGCAGTTCTTC
V: TRBV19
D: TRBD1
J: TRBJ2-1
size: .

CDR3: CASSLVQDTEAFF
DNA: TGCGCCAGCAGCTTGGTTCAGGACACTGAAGCTTTCTTT
V: TRBV5-1
D: .
J: TRBJ1-1
size: .

CDR3: CAWNEQVMNTEAFF
DNA: TGTGCCTGGAACGAACAGGTGATGAACACTGAAGCTTTCTTT
V: TRBV30
D: .
J: TRBJ1-1
size: .

CDR3: CASSTGPQNEQFF
DNA: TGTGCCAGCAGTACCGGGCCCCAGAATGAGCAGTTCTTC
V: TRBV7-9
D: .
J: TRBJ2-1
size: .

CDR3: CASSLSRDTQYF
DNA: TGTGCCAGCAGCCTCAGCCGGGATACGCAGTATTTT
V: TRBV7-9
D: .
J: TRBJ2-3
size: few

CDR3: CASSPPSEHTNYGYTF
DNA: TGTGCCAGCAGCCCCCCGTCAGAGCATACTAACTATGGCTACACCTTC
V: TRBV7-2
D: .
J: TRBJ1-2
size: .

CDR3: CASSPDRGSEFF
DNA: TGTGCCAGCAGCCCTGACAGGGGCAGTGAGTTCTTC
V: TRBV11-2
D: TRBD1
J: TRBJ2-1
size: .

CDR3: CASMLGQNNEQFF
DNA: TGTGCCAGCATGCTAGGGCAAAACAATGAGCAGTTCTTC
V: TRBV6-5
D: .
J: TRBJ2-1
size: few